This T cell receptor beta chain derives from a study of T cell responses to AZD1222 COVID-19 vaccine. About the study: Timing groups of about 4 and about 12 weeks for second doses were pooled.

As concerns this clone: The antigen remains undetermined.

CDR3 length: 15 amino acids. Losses at the gene ends were 7 bases for V and 1 base for J; bases not matched to a gene: 5. Germline-derived CDR1 and CDR2 are LNHDA and SQIVND (reference sequence). General study results and limits: Baseline seropositivity characterized only a handful of AZD1222 recipients. Clonal diversity was possibly underestimated, and white British individuals and females predominated among donors. Among vaccine-associated CD4 TCRs, coverage spanned spike, with dominance at 160-218 and 743-854.

Sequenced by immunoSEQ multiplex PCR; TCRdb stores in-frame clones only, minus some. The table includes tens of thousands of clones, approximately 83% detected once. The source was peripheral blood, collected on day 0 of AZD1222 vaccination. This receptor was taken from an adult in good health. The J gene is TRBJ2-7, the V gene TRBV19, with TRBD1 identical over 12 bases. CDR3 coding DNA: TGTGCCAGTACCCCGGGACAGGGGGCATCCTACGAGCAGTACTTC. Amino acid sequence: CASTPGQGASYEQYF.